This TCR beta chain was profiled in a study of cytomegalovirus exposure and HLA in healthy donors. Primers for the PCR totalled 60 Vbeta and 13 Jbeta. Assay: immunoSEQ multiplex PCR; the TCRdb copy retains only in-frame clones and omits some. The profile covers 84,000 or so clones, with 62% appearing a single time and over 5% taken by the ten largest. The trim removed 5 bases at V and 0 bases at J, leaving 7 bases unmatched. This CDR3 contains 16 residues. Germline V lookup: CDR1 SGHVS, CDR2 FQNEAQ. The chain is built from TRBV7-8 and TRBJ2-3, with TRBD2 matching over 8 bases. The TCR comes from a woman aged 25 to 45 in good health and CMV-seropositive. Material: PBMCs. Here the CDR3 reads CASSPRAGVSTDTQYF. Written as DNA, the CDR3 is TGTGCCAGCAGCCCCAGAGCGGGGGTTAGCACAGATACGCAGTATTTT.